The source of this TCR beta chain is a study of T cells in Graves' hyperthyroidism and ophthalmopathy (dated by TCRdb to the late 2010s). At the level of the whole study: Peripheral blood was collected at initial diagnosis, before any treatment. An independent validation cohort of 18 to 20 hyperthyroidism patients and 17 patients who later progressed to ophthalmopathy tested prospective prediction of ophthalmopathy. In six Graves' hyperthyroidism patients, the study also compared T-cell repertoires from thyroid tissue with T-cell repertoires from blood. TCR V-J signatures able to tell the groups apart were searched for in a discovery cohort of 95 to 100 patients, of whom 40 to 45 had Graves' ophthalmopathy and some 60 had stable Graves' hyperthyroidism. For training and testing, the roughly 93 patients in the discovery cohort were randomly divided in a 7:3 ratio. After sampling, hyperthyroidism patients received methimazole starting at 30 mg daily, and ophthalmopathy patients received high-dose intravenous methylprednisolone. The paper describes TCR Vbeta CDR3 sequencing of 135 peripheral blood samples, made up of about 40 ophthalmopathy patients, more than 70 hyperthyroidism patients and 17 progressor patients.

The germline V gene (reference sequence) specifies DFQATT as CDR1 and SNEGSKA as CDR2. There are 15 amino acids in the CDR3, from cysteine to phenylalanine inclusive. Left in the record is the CDR3 DNA by itself, 45 bases read in frame from the first base. General findings and caveats noted by the study authors: Most expanded thyroid clonotypes (frequency above 0.001) were also detected in blood, suggesting blood repertoires may reflect thyroid immune responses. During validation, the model predicted progression to ophthalmopathy a median of around 7 months ahead of onset, with around 71% sensitivity and almost 75% specificity. A model built on a 13 V-J signature distinguished ophthalmopathy from stable hyperthyroidism, reaching 85% to 90% sensitivity and 81.08% specificity in cross-validation and 80%/75% in testing. Sample size was not statistically predetermined, and blinding of investigators to group allocation was not performed.

Graves' hyperthyroidism was defined as stable when no progression to ophthalmopathy occurred over 18 months of follow-up. Hyperthyroidism patients were newly diagnosed, with disease duration under 2 months, and aged 18 to 65 years. Exclusion was applied to patients with uncontrolled infections, other autoimmune diseases, pregnancy or lactation. Diagnoses were established on the basis of clinical symptoms, serum thyroxine and TRAb, thyroid ultrasound, and orbital computed tomography. PBMCs were isolated from 8 to 10 ml of fresh peripheral blood by Ficoll-Paque density gradient centrifugation. Total RNA was extracted using Trizol reagent, and RNA quality was assessed on an Agilent 2100 Bioanalyzer. The TCR beta CDR3 regions were amplified from RNA transcripts. The TCR CDR3 was subjected to a first round of RT-PCR using the HTBI primer set and the Qiagen OneStep RT-PCR kit. The libraries were constructed in a second round of multiplex PCR and then size-selected and purified. The libraries were sequenced on an Illumina HiSeq2000 using paired-end 100 bp reads. In the authors' own workflow: SOAPnuke was used to process the raw data, throwing out any read that contained adapters or uncalled bases, had a mean Phred below 15, or lacked an exact constant-primer or identifier match. High-quality paired reads were merged using COPE v1.2.5, and each unique nucleotide sequence was defined as a clonotype. MiTCR v1.1 was used to align the clonotypes against IMGT TRBV, TRBD and TRBJ reference segments. Analysis was restricted to V-J combinations with a frequency above 0.0001, which covered 98% to 99.2% of repertoires. The TCS score was defined as F50 (clonal expansion) divided by E x V (chaos), with BLOSUM62-based TCRdist calculated between CDR3 peptides within each V-J. Welch's t-statistics and random forest reduced 450 to 600 V-J features to 13, which were used in a naive Bayes classifier (R e1071). Clones were called with MiXCR by TCRdb after fastp trimmed the public reads at Q25, and only in-frame beta chains were retained. All rows with the same CDR3 protein become a single entry with the most common DNA and genes. It is TCRdb's table, rather than the study itself, that gives the V and J calls and clone size. The sample has roughly 570,000 distinct CDR3 sequences on record, more than 15% of them singletons. Around 7.3% of the sample is in the top ten clones.

This clonotype was seen ten or more times. Its antigen is still unknown. Base-call qualities are not available, and no considerably larger clone is one nucleotide away. This sequence uses TRBV20-1 and TRBJ1-5; a tentative D match to TRBD1 spans 5 bases. The sequencing sample was made of blood. This receptor was identified in a woman aged 30 to 39 with Graves' hyperthyroidism. Read as DNA, the sequence is TGCAGCGCCCAGTTCCCCGGGGGAAGCAATCAGCCCCAGCATTTT. It specifies CSAQFPGGSNQPQHF.